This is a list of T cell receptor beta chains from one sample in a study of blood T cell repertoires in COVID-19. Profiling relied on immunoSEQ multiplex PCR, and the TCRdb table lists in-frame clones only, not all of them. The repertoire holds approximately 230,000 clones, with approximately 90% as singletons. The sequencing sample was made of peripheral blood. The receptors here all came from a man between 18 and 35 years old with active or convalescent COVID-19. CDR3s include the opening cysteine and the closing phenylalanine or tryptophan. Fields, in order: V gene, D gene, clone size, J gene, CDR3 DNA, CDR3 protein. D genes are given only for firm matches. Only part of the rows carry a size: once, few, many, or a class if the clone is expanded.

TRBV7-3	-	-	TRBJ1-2	TGTGCCAGCAGCCCAGGACTCTCAAGTGGCTACACCTTC	CASSPGLSSGYTF
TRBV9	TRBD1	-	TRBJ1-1	TGTGCCAGCAGCGTCGGACAGGGTAAGGACACTGAAGCTTTCTTT	CASSVGQGKDTEAFF
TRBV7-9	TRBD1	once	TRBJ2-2	TGTGCCAGCAGAGCCGGGACAGGGATCACCGGGGAGCTGTTTTTT	CASRAGTGITGELFF
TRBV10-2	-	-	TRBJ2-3	TGCGCCAGCAGTACTACTAGCACAGATACGCAGTATTTT	CASSTTSTDTQYF
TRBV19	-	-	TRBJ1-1	TGTGCCAGTAGTATAGATCTGCGCACTGAAGCTTTCTTT	CASSIDLRTEAFF
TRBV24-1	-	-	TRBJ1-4	TGTGCCACCAGTGATGGGCGCGGGGCTGGGGAAAAACTGTTTTTT	CATSDGRGAGEKLFF
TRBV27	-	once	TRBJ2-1	TGTGCCAGCAGTTTACGGTCTAGCTCCTTGAGCTCCTACAATGAGCAGTTCTTC	CASSLRSSSLSSYNEQFF
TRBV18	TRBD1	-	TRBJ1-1	TGTGCCAGCTCACCCCGGACAGGGGACACTGAAGCTTTCTTT	CASSPRTGDTEAFF
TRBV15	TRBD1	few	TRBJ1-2	TGTGCCACCAGCATAGACAGGGGGTATGGCTACACCTTC	CATSIDRGYGYTF
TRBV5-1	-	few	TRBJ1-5	TGCGCCAGCAGCTTGATGCCCCTACGACCGGGTCAGCCCCAGCATTTT	CASSLMPLRPGQPQHF
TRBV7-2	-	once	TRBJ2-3	TGTGCCAGCACCCCGGGCACAGATACGCAGTATTTT	CASTPGTDTQYF
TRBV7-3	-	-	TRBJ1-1	TGTGCCAGCAGCTTAAGGGCAGACCATGAAGCTTTCTTT	CASSLRADHEAFF
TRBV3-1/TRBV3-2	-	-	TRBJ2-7	TGTGCCAGCAGCCAAATAACGGGAACAAGGTTCTACGAGCAGTACTTC	CASSQITGTRFYEQYF
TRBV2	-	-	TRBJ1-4	TGTGCCAGCAGTGATGTCGTTGTCAGTCTTGCAACTAATGAAAAACTGTTTTTT	CASSDVVVSLATNEKLFF
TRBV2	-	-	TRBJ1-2	TGTGCCAGCAGTGCGAGAAATCGGGAGAAGGGCTACACCTTC	CASSARNREKGYTF
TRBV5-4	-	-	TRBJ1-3	TGTGCCAGCAGCTCGGGGGGGAGATGGGCGGCGCGATCTGGAAACACCATATATTTT	CASSSGGRWAARSGNTIYF
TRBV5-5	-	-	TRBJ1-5	TGTGCCAGCAGCTTGGTTTTCGGGGGTTCGAGCAATCAGCCCCAGCATTTT	CASSLVFGGSSNQPQHF
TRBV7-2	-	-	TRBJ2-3	TGTGCCAGCAGCTTTGTCCTAGACCCTGGGCAGTATTTT	CASSFVLDPGQYF
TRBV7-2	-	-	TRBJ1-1	TGTGCCAGCAGCCTGGACAGCGAAGCTTTCTTT	CASSLDSEAFF
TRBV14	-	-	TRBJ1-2	TGTGCCAGCAGCTATAGGGGATCCTATGGCTACACCTTC	CASSYRGSYGYTF
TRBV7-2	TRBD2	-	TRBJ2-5	TGTGCCAGCAGCCTTAGCGGGGCACAAGAGACCCAGTACTTC	CASSLSGAQETQYF
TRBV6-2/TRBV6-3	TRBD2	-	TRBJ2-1	TGTGCCAGCAGTCCGGGACTAGTTGTGGTTAATGAGCAGTTCTTC	CASSPGLVVVNEQFF
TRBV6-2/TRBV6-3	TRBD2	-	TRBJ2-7	TGTGCCAGCAGTTACTCGGTTTCAGCGGGAGTTACGACCTACGAGCAGTACTTC	CASSYSVSAGVTTYEQYF
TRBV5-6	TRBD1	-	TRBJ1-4	TGTGCCAGCAGCGACGGGACAGGGAATGAAAAACTGTTTTTT	CASSDGTGNEKLFF
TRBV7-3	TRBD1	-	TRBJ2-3	TGTGCCAGCAGTCCTGACAGGGCTAGCACAGATACGCAGTATTTT	CASSPDRASTDTQYF
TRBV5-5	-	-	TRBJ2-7	TGTGCCAGTAGCCCCAGGGTCCCCTACGAGCAGTACTTC	CASSPRVPYEQYF
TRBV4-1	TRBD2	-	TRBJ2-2	TGCGCCAGCAGCCAACCCTTACTAGCGGGAGACACCGGGGAGCTGTTTTTT	CASSQPLLAGDTGELFF
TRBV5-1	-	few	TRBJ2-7	TGCGCCAGCAGCCCCCAGGGCCCCTACGAGCAGTACTTC	CASSPQGPYEQYF
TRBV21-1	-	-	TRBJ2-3	TGTGCCACCTGGCCGGGACTAGCGGGGGGAACGGATACGCAGTATTTT	CATWPGLAGGTDTQYF
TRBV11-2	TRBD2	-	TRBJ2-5	TGTGCCAGCAGCTTAGGACGACTAGCGGTCCAAGAGACCCAGTACTTC	CASSLGRLAVQETQYF
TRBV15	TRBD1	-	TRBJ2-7	TGTGCCACCAGCAGAGAACCCGGGACAGGGGGCGACGAGCAGTACTTC	CATSREPGTGGDEQYF
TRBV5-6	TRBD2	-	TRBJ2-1	TGTGCCAGCAGCTTGGGGGGCGGGAGAGGCTACAATGAGCAGTTCTTC	CASSLGGGRGYNEQFF
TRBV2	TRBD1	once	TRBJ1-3	TGTGCCAGCAGATGGGACAGCTCTGGAAACACCATATATTTT	CASRWDSSGNTIYF
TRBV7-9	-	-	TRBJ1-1	TGTGCCAGCAGTCACGGGGGAATACTCATGAACACTGAAGCTTTCTTT	CASSHGGILMNTEAFF
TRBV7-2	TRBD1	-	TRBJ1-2	TGTGCCAGCAGCTTAGGGGTCGACAGGGGGAACTATGGCTACACCTTC	CASSLGVDRGNYGYTF
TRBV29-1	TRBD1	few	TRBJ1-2	TGCAGCGTTGAACCACTGACAGGGGCGTCGGATGGCTACACCTTC	CSVEPLTGASDGYTF
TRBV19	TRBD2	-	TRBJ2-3	TGTGCCAGTAGTATTAGTCTAGCGGTCACAGATACGCAGTATTTT	CASSISLAVTDTQYF
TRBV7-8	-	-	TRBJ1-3	TGTGCCAGCAGCCTACACCGGGGCTCTGGAAACACCATATATTTT	CASSLHRGSGNTIYF
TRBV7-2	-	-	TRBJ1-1	TGTGCCAGCGGAGGGGTTGGCACTGAAGCTTTCTTT	CASGGVGTEAFF
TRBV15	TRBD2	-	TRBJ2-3	TGTGCCACCAGCAGAGCGGGGGGAATCACAGATACGCAGTATTTT	CATSRAGGITDTQYF